These 9 T cell receptor beta chains were all obtained from the same sample, sequenced in a study of T cell responses to AZD1222 COVID-19 vaccine. Using immunoSEQ multiplex PCR, the repertoire was profiled, and TCRdb retains in-frame clones only, with some absent. The sample yields some 79,000 clones, roughly 75% seen once. This specimen consisted of peripheral blood, obtained 28 days after the second AZD1222 dose. The source of these receptors is an adult who received the AZD1222 COVID-19 vaccine.

The rearrangement joins TRBV6-6 to TRBJ1-1, with 10 positions matching TRBD1. Germline CDR1 and CDR2: MNHNY and SVGAGI (reference sequence). This CDR3 is 16 amino acids long. Trimming removed 5 bases from V and 1 base from J; junction bases left unmatched: 7. For the CDR3, the DNA is TGTGCCAGCAGTGTAGACAGGGGGCTTGGGAACACTGAAGCTTTCTTT. Amino acid sequence: CASSVDRGLGNTEAFF.

The genes are TRBV7-3 and TRBJ2-1; tentative D call: TRBD1 (6 bases). CDR1 SGHTA and CDR2 FQGTGA come from the germline V gene. This CDR3 contains 15 residues. The germline V and J ends were trimmed by 2 bases and 6 bases, with 14 bases remaining between them. The CDR3 protein is CASSLGADRSNEQFF. The CDR3 nucleotides read TGTGCCAGCAGCTTAGGGGCCGACAGGTCCAATGAGCAGTTCTTC.

The rearrangement links TRBV5-4 to TRBJ1-1; TRBD1 is a possible D gene (6 bases). The CDR3 length is 15 residues. The V end lost 6 bases, the J end lost 0 bases, and 15 bases lay between the germline ends. Germline V CDR1 and CDR2: SGHNT, YYREEE (reference sequence). This CDR3 is CASTKGQSVNTEAFF. In DNA, the CDR3 is TGTGCCAGCACTAAGGGACAATCGGTGAACACTGAAGCTTTCTTT.

The J gene is TRBJ2-1, the V gene TRBV6-1, with D perhaps matching TRBD2 (6 bases). V was cut by 2 bases and J by 5 bases, with 10 bases left in between. Germline assignment: CDR1 MNHNS and CDR2 SASEGT. The CDR3 is 14 residues long. The CDR3 is CASSEFGGNNEQFF. The CDR3 nucleotides read TGTGCCAGCAGTGAATTCGGGGGAAACAATGAGCAGTTCTTC.

This chain links TRBV27 with TRBJ2-7, with 9 bases aligning to TRBD1. V lost 5 bases to trimming and J lost 3 bases; unmatched junction nucleotides: 5. The germline V gene has CDR1 MNHEY and CDR2 SMNVEV (reference sequence). This CDR3 comprises 14 residues. The CDR3 nucleotides are TGTGCCAGCAGTATTGGACAGGGGCTCTACGAGCAGTACTTC. Encoded protein: CASSIGQGLYEQYF.

This clone was detected only a few times. The chain is built from TRBV7-2 and TRBJ2-1; D not certain. V was pared by 5 bases and J by 1 base, with 15 bases between. This CDR3 is built from 16 residues. Germline V gives CDR1 SGHTA, CDR2 FQGNSA. The CDR3 DNA is TGTGCCAGCAGCGGCCCTGGAAGTGGATCCTACAATGAGCAGTTCTTC. This gives the protein CASSGPGSGSYNEQFF.

The chain couples TRBV27 to TRBJ2-7; D unclear. This CDR3 is 16 amino acids long. Trimming cost V 5 bases and J 2 bases, with 19 bases left between them. Germline lookup yields CDR1 MNHEY and CDR2 SMNVEV (reference sequence). CDR3: CASSPIPSLKTYEQYF. CDR3 DNA sequence: TGTGCCAGCAGTCCAATCCCCTCCCTTAAGACCTACGAGCAGTACTTC.

The chain joins TRBV10-3 to TRBJ2-3; 7 nucleotides agree with TRBD2. Germline V CDR1 and CDR2: ENHRY, SYGVKD. The trim removed 8 bases at V and 0 bases at J, leaving 2 bases unmatched. CDR3 length equals 13 residues. This chain's CDR3 is CAIGGGSTDTQYF. DNA of the CDR3: TGTGCCATCGGGGGGGGAAGCACAGATACGCAGTATTTT.

This clone was counted a single time. V is TRBV28 and J is TRBJ2-1; a weak D match, TRBD2 (7 bases). The CDR3 sequence is 16 residues long. Between the trimmed V and J ends, which lost 3 bases and 3 bases, there was a span of 15 bases. The V gene's germline CDR1 is MDHEN and CDR2 SYDVKM. The CDR3 sequence: CASSFYGGGDYNEQFF. CDR3 bases: TGTGCCAGCAGTTTTTACGGAGGGGGGGACTACAATGAGCAGTTCTTC.